This TCR beta chain was captured by sequencing in a study of OX40 agonist ivuxolimab in advanced cancers. Overall study results and limits: Some patients without response likewise showed low normalized clonal expansion.

CDR3 length: 17 amino acids. Germline V gene lookup returns CDR1 SGHRS and CDR2 YFSETQ. J lost 5 bases, V lost 7 bases, and 13 bases had no gene match. Assay: immunoSEQ multiplex PCR; the TCRdb copy retains only in-frame clones and omits some. The data contain tens of thousands of clones, 89% of them seen just once; the ten biggest clones take up about 0.31%. As to this clone: Its specificity is not known.

This TCR derives from an adult with an advanced solid tumor such as melanoma, head and neck, liver or kidney cancer. The sequences come from CD4+ or CD8+ T cells sorted from blood, collected in a trial of the OX40 agonist ivuxolimab. The chain uses TRBV5-1 and TRBJ2-2; TRBD2 matches 11 bases. CDR3 nucleotides: TGCGCCAGCGCTACCGGGACTAGCGGCCCGCGGACCGGGGAGCTGTTTTTT. It encodes CASATGTSGPRTGELFF.